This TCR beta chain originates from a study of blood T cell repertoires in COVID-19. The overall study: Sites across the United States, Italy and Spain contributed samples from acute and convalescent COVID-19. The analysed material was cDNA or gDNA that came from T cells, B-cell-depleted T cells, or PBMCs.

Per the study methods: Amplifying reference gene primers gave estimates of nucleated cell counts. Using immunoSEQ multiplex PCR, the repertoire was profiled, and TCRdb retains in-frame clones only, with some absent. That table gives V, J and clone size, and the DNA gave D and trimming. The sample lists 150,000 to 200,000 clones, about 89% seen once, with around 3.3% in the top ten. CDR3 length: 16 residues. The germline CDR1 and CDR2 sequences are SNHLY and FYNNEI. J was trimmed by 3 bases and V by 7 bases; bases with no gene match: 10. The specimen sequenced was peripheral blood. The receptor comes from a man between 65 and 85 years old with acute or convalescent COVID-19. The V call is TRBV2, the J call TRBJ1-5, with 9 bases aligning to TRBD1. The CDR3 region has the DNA TGTGCCAGCAATCTGATCGGGACAGGGAACAATCAGCCCCAGCATTTT. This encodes CASNLIGTGNNQPQHF. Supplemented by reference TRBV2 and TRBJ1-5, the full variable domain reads EPEVTQTPSHQVTQMGQEVILRCVPISNHLYFYWYRQILGQKVEFLVSFYNNEISEKSEIFDDQFSVERPDGSNFTLKIRSTKLEDSAMYFCASNLIGTGNNQPQHFGDGTRLSIL.